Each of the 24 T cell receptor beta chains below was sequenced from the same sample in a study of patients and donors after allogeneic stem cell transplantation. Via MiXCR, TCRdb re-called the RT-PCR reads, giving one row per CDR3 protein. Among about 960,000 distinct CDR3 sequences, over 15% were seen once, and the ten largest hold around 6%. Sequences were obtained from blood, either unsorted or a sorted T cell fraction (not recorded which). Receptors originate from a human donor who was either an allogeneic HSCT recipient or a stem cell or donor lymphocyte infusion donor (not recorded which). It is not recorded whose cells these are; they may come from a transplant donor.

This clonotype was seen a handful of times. The CDR3 protein is CASSILGQGTEAFF. Written as DNA, the CDR3 is TGTGCCAGTAGTATCCTGGGACAGGGAACTGAAGCTTTCTTT. The chain has TRBV19 and TRBJ1-1; 9 nucleotides align to TRBD1. CDR3 length: 14 amino acids. Germline CDR1 is LNHDA and CDR2 is SQIVND (reference sequence). V shed 3 bases and J 5 bases; nucleotides not matched to a gene: 4.

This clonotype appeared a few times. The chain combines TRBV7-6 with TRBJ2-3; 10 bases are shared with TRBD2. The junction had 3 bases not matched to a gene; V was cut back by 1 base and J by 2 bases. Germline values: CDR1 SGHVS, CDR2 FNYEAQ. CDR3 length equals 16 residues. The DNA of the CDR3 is TGTGCCAGCAGCTTAGGAGCGGGGGGGTTCACAGATACGCAGTATTTT. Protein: CASSLGAGGFTDTQYF.

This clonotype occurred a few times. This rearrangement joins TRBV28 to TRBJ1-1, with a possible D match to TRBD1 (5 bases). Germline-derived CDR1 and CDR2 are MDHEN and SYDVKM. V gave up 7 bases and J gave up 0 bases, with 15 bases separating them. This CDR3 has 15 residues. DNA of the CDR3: TGTGCCAGCACCACACGCTGGGGGGTGAACACTGAAGCTTTCTTT. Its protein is CASTTRWGVNTEAFF. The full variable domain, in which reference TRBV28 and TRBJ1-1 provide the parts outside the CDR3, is DVKVTQSSRYLVKRTGEKVFLECVQDMDHENMFWYRQDPGLGLRLIYFSYDVKMKEKGDIPEGYSVSREKKERFSLILESASTNQTSMYLCASTTRWGVNTEAFFGQGTRLTVV.

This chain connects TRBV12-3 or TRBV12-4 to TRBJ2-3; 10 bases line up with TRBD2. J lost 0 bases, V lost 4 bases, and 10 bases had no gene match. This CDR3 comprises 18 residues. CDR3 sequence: CASSSPAILAGSTDTQYF. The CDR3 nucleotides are TGTGCCAGCAGTTCACCAGCGATACTAGCGGGGAGCACAGATACGCAGTATTTT.

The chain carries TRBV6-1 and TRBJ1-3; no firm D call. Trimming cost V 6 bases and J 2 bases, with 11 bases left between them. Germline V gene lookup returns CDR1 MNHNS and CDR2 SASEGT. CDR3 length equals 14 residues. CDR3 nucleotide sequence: TGTGCCAGCAGCCGCGATGCCGCTGGAAACACCATATATTTT. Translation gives CASSRDAAGNTIYF.

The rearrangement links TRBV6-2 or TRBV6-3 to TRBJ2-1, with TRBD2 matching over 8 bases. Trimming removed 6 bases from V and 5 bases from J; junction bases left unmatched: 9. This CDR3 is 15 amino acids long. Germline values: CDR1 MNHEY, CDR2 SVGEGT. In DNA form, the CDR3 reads TGTGCCAGCAGCCCCATACGGCGGGGGGACAATGAGCAGTTCTTC. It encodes CASSPIRRGDNEQFF.

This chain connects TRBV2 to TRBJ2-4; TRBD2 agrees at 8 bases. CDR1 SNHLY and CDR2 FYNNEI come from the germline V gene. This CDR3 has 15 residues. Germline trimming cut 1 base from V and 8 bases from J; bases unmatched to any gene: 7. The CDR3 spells CASSEGRGGEDIQYF. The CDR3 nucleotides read TGTGCCAGCAGTGAAGGTCGGGGGGGGGAGGACATTCAGTACTTC. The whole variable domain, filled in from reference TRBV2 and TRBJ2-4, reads EPEVTQTPSHQVTQMGQEVILRCVPISNHLYFYWYRQILGQKVEFLVSFYNNEISEKSEIFDDQFSVERPDGSNFTLKIRSTKLEDSAMYFCASSEGRGGEDIQYFGAGTRLSVL.

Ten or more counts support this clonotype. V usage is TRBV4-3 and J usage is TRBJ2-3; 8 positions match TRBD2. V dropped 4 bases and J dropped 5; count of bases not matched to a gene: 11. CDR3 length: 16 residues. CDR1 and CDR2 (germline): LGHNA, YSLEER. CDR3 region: CASSPLTSGDLDTQYF. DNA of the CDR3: TGCGCCAGCAGCCCCCTAACTAGCGGTGACCTAGATACGCAGTATTTT.

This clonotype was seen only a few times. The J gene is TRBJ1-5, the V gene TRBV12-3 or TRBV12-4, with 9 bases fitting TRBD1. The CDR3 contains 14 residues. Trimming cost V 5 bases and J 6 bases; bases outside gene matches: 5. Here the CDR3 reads CASSGQGQGQPQHF. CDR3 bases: TGTGCCAGCAGTGGACAGGGGCAGGGTCAGCCCCAGCATTTT.

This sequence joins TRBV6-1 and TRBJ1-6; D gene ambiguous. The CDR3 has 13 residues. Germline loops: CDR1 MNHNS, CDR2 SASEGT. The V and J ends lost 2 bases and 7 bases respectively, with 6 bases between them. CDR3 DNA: TGTGCCAGCAGTGAACGGTGGAATTCACCCCTCCACTTT. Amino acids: CASSERWNSPLHF.

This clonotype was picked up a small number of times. Here the CDR3 reads CASSLGGGSSQPQHF. CDR3 in DNA: TGTGCCAGCAGCTTAGGCGGGGGGTCGTCACAGCCCCAGCATTTT. The chain recombines TRBV13 with TRBJ1-5; maybe TRBD1 (5 bases). The V gene's germline CDR1 is PRHDT and CDR2 FYEKMQ (reference sequence). V was pared by 0 bases and J by 7 bases, with 13 bases between. CDR3 length: 15 residues.

The CDR3 region is CASSDYAGGGTGELFF. In DNA form, the CDR3 reads TGTGCCAGCAGTGACTACGCCGGGGGGGGCACCGGGGAGCTGTTTTTT. This rearrangement joins TRBV25-1 to TRBJ2-2, with 8 bases identical to TRBD2. CDR3 length: 16 amino acids. V gave up 3 bases and J gave up 4 bases; unmatched junction bases: 7. In germline, CDR1 is MGHDK, CDR2 SYGVNS. Supplemented by reference TRBV25-1 and TRBJ2-2, the full variable domain reads EADIYQTPRYLVIGTGKKITLECSQTMGHDKMYWYQQDPGMELHLIHYSYGVNSTEKGDLSSESTVSRIRTEHFPLTLESARPSHTSQYLCASSDYAGGGTGELFFGEGSRLTVL.

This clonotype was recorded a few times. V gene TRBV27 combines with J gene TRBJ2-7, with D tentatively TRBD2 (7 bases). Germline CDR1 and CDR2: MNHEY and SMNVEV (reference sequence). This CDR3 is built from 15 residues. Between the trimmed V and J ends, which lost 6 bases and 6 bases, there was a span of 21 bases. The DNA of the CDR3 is TGTGCCAGCAGGGCGAGAGGGGGGAGGGCCCCCGAGCAGTACTTC. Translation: CASRARGGRAPEQYF.

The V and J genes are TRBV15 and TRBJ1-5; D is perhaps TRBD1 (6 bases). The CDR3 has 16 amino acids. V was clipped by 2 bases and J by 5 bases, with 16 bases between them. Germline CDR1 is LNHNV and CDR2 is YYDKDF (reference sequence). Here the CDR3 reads CATSRSGTYGYQPQHF. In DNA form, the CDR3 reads TGTGCCACCAGCAGATCGGGGACATATGGCTATCAGCCCCAGCATTTT.

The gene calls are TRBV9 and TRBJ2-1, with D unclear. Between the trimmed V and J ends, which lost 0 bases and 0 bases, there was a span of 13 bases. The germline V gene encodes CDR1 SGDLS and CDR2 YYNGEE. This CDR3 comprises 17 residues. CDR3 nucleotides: TGTGCCAGCAGCGTAGAAGGTCCTACCAGCTCCTACAATGAGCAGTTCTTC. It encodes CASSVEGPTSSYNEQFF.

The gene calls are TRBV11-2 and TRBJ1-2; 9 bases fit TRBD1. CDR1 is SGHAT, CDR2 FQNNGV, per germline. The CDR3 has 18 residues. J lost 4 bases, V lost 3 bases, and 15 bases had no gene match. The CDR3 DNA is TGTGCCAGCAGCTTTCGTTTACGCCCGGGACAGGGTGGCTATGGCTACACCTTC. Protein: CASSFRLRPGQGGYGYTF.

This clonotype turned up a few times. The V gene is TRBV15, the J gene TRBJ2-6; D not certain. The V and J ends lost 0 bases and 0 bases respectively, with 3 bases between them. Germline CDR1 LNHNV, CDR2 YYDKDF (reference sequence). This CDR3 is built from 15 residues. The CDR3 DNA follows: TGTGCCACCAGCAGAGATACCTCTGGGGCCAACGTCCTGACTTTC. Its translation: CATSRDTSGANVLTF.

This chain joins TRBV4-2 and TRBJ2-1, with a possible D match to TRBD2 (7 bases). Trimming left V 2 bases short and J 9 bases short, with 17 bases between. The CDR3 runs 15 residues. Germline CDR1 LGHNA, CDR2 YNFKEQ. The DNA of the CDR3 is TGTGCCAGCAGCCAACGCGGGGGCGCGCAAGGTGAGCAGTTCTTC. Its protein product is CASSQRGGAQGEQFF.

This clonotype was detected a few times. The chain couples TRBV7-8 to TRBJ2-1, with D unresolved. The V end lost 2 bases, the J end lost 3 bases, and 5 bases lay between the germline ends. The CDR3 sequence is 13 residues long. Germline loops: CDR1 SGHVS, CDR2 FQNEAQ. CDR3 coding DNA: TGTGCCAGCAGCTTACATCACTACAATGAGCAGTTCTTC. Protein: CASSLHHYNEQFF.

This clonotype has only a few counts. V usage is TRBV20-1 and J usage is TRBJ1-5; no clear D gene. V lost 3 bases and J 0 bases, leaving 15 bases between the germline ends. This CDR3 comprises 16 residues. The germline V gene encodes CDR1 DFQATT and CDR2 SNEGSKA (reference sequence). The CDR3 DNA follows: TGCAGTGCTAGTAGCCCACGGCTCCTTAGCAATCAGCCCCAGCATTTT. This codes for CSASSPRLLSNQPQHF.

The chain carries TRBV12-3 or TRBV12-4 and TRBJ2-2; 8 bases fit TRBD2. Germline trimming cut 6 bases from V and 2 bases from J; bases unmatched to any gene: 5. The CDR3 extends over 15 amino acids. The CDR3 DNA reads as TGTGCCAGCAGAGAAGCGGGGGCCAACACCGGGGAGCTGTTTTTT. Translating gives CASREAGANTGELFF.

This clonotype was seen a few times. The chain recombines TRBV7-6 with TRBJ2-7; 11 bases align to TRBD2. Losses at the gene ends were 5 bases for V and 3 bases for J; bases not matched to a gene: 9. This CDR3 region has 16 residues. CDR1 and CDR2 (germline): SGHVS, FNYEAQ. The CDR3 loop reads CASSGKGLAENYEQYF. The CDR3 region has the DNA TGTGCCAGCAGCGGGAAGGGACTAGCGGAAAACTACGAGCAGTACTTC.

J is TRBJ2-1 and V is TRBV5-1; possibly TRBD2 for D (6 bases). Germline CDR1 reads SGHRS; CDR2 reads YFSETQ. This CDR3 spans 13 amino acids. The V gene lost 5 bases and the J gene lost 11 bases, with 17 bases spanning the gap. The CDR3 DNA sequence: TGCGCCAGCAGTGTAGCGGAGACGGGGAAGCAGTTCTTC. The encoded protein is CASSVAETGKQFF.

CDR3 coding DNA: TGTGCCATCGCCGAGGTAGGGGGCGACTATGGCTACACCTTC. It encodes CAIAEVGGDYGYTF. The chain is built from TRBV10-3 and TRBJ1-2; TRBD1 aligns across 7 bases. V trimming: 8 bases; J trimming: 3 bases; junction bases outside the gene matches: 9. Germline V lookup: CDR1 ENHRY, CDR2 SYGVKD. CDR3 length: 14 residues.